This TCR beta chain was observed in a study of T cell responses to AZD1222 COVID-19 vaccine. Per the germline V gene, CDR1 is SGHRS and CDR2 is YFSETQ. Trimming stripped 4 bases from V and 8 bases from J, with 24 bases between. The CDR3 sequence is 16 residues long. Data came from immunoSEQ multiplex PCR; TCRdb stores just in-frame clones and leaves some out. The table records some 140,000 clones, roughly 90% of them present only once. The chain carries TRBV5-1 and TRBJ1-2; D might be TRBD1 (5 bases). The receptor was isolated from an adult in good health. The sample consisted of peripheral blood, taken on day 0 of AZD1222 vaccination. CDR3 sequence reads: CASSPPGTESAWGYTF. The CDR3 DNA is TGCGCCAGCAGCCCTCCCGGGACGGAAAGCGCATGGGGCTACACCTTC.